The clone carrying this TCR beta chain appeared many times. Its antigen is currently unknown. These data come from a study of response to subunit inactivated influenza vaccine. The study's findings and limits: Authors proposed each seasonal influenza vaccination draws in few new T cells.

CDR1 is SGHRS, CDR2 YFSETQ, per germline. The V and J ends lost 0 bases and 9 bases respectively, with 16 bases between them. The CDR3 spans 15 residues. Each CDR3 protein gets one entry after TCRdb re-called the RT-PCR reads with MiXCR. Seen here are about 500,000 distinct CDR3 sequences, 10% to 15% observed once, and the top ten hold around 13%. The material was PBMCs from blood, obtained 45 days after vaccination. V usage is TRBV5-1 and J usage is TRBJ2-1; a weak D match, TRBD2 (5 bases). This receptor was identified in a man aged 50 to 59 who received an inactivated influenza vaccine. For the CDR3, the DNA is TGCGCCAGCAGCTTGGCAGCGACCTACGGAGGTGAGCAGTTCTTC. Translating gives CASSLAATYGGEQFF.